Reported below is one T cell receptor (beta chain). Its specificity is unknown. This entry comes from a study of human T cells and chemical hapten exposure. Turning to the study itself: The study sensitized with 2% DPC on an approximately 2 cm by approximately 2 cm patch of upper inner arm skin. Study conclusions and caveats: Those TCRs sitting above 1 in 1000 frequency stayed the same with DPC sensitization.

The CDR3 is 14 residues long. Germline lookup yields CDR1 MDHEN and CDR2 SYDVKM. V dropped 3 bases and J dropped 7 bases, with 13 bases sitting between them. Unique molecular identifiers were attached to individual cDNA molecules within the library. In the authors' methods: Samples had a median of 95,638 TCRs, ranging roughly 20,000 to 700,000. TCRdb processed the RACE reads anew with MiXCR; each CDR3 protein has one entry. These V and J calls are TCRdb output, not the study's own analysis. Of about 110,000 distinct CDR3 sequences listed, roughly an eighth are singletons. Indicated time point: pre-sensitization, week 0. Treatment indicated: therapeutic diphenylcyclopropenone sensitization with weekly scalp DPC.

V gene TRBV28 combines with J gene TRBJ1-5, with D possibly matching TRBD1 (6 bases). This specimen was whole blood, taken in connection with sensitization to the hapten diphenylcyclopropenone (DPC). This receptor was taken from a woman aged 50 to 60 with alopecia areata. Some clones in this sample may be carry-over from other donors' samples. CDR3 region: CASSFYRAQQPQHF. The CDR3 DNA reads TGTGCCAGCAGTTTTTACAGGGCACAACAGCCCCAGCATTTT.